The 11 T cell receptor beta chains given below trace back to one sample, sequenced in a study of T cells in Graves' hyperthyroidism and ophthalmopathy. Researchers amplified the TCR beta CDR3 regions from RNA transcripts. First-round RT-PCR targeting the TCR CDR3 was performed with the HTBI primer set. TCRdb used MiXCR to reprocess the multiplex PCR reads, holding one entry per CDR3 protein. The table has 92,000 or so distinct CDR3 sequences, just over 50% seen once. The material sequenced was blood. The receptor set was obtained from a woman in her thirties or forties with Graves' hyperthyroidism.

This clonotype was seen ten or more times. This chain links TRBV7-6 with TRBJ2-3; a possible D gene is TRBD2 (5 bases). The CDR3 length is 14 residues. The V gene lost 5 bases and the J gene lost 5 bases, with 14 bases spanning the gap. Germline CDR1 reads SGHVS; CDR2 reads FNYEAQ. CDR3 region: CASSPSGGRDTQYF. The CDR3 DNA is TGTGCCAGCAGCCCAAGCGGTGGCCGAGATACGCAGTATTTT.

In its sample, this clonotype was seen many times. The CDR3 region is CSARDQVIMNTEAFF. As DNA, the CDR3 is TGCAGTGCTAGAGATCAGGTGATAATGAACACTGAAGCTTTCTTT. The chain has TRBV20-1 and TRBJ1-1, with D unresolved. Looked up from germline, CDR1 is DFQATT and CDR2 is SNEGSKA (reference sequence). V lost 0 bases and J lost 0, with 11 bases in between. This CDR3 is built from 15 residues.

This chain connects TRBV7-6 to TRBJ2-7; maybe TRBD2 (5 bases). The CDR3 is made up of 18 amino acids. Between the trimmed V and J ends, which lost 5 bases and 3 bases, there was a span of 26 bases. The germline gives CDR1 SGHVS, CDR2 FNYEAQ. Written as DNA, the CDR3 is TGTGCCAGCAGCCCCCCCCAATACACCGGGGTAAACCTCTACGAGCAGTACTTC. Translation gives CASSPPQYTGVNLYEQYF.

This clonotype occurred many times. Germline and junction disagree at one end, which may indicate a read error. This chain joins TRBV20-1 and TRBJ2-7; TRBD1 matches 10 bases. The CDR3 runs 14 residues. Germline assignment: CDR1 DFQATT and CDR2 SNEGSKA (reference sequence). The CDR3 spells CSARGDRGLYGQYF. In nucleotides, the CDR3 is TGCAGTGCTAGGGGGGACAGGGGCCTTTACGGGCAGTACTTC.

This clonotype was counted ten times or more. The chain has TRBV20-1 and TRBJ1-2; TRBD1 might be the D (6 bases). V was shortened by 5 bases and J by 3 bases, with 13 bases between the two germline ends. This CDR3 is 13 amino acids long. Germline V gene sequence: CDR1 DFQATT, CDR2 SNEGSKA (reference sequence). CDR3 residues: CSAPAPGDYGYTF. The CDR3 DNA is TGCAGTGCTCCTGCCCCAGGGGACTATGGCTACACCTTC.

This clonotype was recorded many times. This chain joins TRBV6-1 and TRBJ1-5; D call uncertain. The CDR3 has 15 residues. Germline CDR1 MNHNS, CDR2 SASEGT. V lost 2 bases and J lost 5, with 13 bases in between. CDR3 bases: TGTGCCAGCAGTGAATCTCTGTCACCTCATCAGCCCCAGCATTTT. Translated, it gives CASSESLSPHQPQHF.

This clonotype has a count of ten or more. V usage is TRBV12-3 or TRBV12-4 and J usage is TRBJ2-7; D ambiguous. This CDR3 spans 13 amino acids. Trimming took 1 base from V and 2 from J, leaving 6 bases between them. CDR3 region: CASSLDRTYEQYF. The DNA for the CDR3 is TGTGCCAGCAGTTTAGACCGAACCTACGAGCAGTACTTC.

This clonotype appeared a few times. This chain links TRBV7-9 with TRBJ2-7, with D possibly being TRBD2 (7 bases). This CDR3 is built from 13 residues. The V gene's germline CDR1 is SEHNR and CDR2 FQNEAQ (reference sequence). The V end lost 1 base, the J end lost 4 bases, and 8 bases lay between the germline ends. The CDR3 nucleotides are TGTGCCAGCAGCTTAGAGGGGGGGTACGAGCAGTACTTC. Translating gives CASSLEGGYEQYF.

V is TRBV6-5 and J is TRBJ2-7; TRBD2 matches 8 bases. Trimming took 5 bases from V and 4 from J; bases not matched to a gene: 13. The CDR3 is 16 amino acids. Looked up from germline, CDR1 is MNHEY and CDR2 is SVGAGI. CDR3 in DNA: TGTGCCAGCAGTACCCCCGGGCCCAGCGGGAGTTACGAGCAGTACTTC. This encodes CASSTPGPSGSYEQYF.

The chain has TRBV29-1 and TRBJ2-1; D is uncertain. Deletions cut 3 bases from V and 0 bases from J, with 9 bases between. The germline gives CDR1 SQVTM, CDR2 ANQGSEA. The CDR3 loop spans 14 amino acids. The CDR3 loop is CSVDKPSSYNEQFF. The DNA of the CDR3 is TGCAGCGTTGATAAGCCTTCCTCCTACAATGAGCAGTTCTTC.

The V and J genes are TRBV29-1 and TRBJ1-6, with no clear D. The V gene's germline CDR1 is SQVTM and CDR2 ANQGSEA. The CDR3 length is 13 residues. V gave up 5 bases and J gave up 9 bases, with 14 bases separating them. The CDR3 nucleotides are TGCAGCGTTCGGTTAAGGGAGGGTTCACCCCTCCACTTT. Protein: CSVRLREGSPLHF.